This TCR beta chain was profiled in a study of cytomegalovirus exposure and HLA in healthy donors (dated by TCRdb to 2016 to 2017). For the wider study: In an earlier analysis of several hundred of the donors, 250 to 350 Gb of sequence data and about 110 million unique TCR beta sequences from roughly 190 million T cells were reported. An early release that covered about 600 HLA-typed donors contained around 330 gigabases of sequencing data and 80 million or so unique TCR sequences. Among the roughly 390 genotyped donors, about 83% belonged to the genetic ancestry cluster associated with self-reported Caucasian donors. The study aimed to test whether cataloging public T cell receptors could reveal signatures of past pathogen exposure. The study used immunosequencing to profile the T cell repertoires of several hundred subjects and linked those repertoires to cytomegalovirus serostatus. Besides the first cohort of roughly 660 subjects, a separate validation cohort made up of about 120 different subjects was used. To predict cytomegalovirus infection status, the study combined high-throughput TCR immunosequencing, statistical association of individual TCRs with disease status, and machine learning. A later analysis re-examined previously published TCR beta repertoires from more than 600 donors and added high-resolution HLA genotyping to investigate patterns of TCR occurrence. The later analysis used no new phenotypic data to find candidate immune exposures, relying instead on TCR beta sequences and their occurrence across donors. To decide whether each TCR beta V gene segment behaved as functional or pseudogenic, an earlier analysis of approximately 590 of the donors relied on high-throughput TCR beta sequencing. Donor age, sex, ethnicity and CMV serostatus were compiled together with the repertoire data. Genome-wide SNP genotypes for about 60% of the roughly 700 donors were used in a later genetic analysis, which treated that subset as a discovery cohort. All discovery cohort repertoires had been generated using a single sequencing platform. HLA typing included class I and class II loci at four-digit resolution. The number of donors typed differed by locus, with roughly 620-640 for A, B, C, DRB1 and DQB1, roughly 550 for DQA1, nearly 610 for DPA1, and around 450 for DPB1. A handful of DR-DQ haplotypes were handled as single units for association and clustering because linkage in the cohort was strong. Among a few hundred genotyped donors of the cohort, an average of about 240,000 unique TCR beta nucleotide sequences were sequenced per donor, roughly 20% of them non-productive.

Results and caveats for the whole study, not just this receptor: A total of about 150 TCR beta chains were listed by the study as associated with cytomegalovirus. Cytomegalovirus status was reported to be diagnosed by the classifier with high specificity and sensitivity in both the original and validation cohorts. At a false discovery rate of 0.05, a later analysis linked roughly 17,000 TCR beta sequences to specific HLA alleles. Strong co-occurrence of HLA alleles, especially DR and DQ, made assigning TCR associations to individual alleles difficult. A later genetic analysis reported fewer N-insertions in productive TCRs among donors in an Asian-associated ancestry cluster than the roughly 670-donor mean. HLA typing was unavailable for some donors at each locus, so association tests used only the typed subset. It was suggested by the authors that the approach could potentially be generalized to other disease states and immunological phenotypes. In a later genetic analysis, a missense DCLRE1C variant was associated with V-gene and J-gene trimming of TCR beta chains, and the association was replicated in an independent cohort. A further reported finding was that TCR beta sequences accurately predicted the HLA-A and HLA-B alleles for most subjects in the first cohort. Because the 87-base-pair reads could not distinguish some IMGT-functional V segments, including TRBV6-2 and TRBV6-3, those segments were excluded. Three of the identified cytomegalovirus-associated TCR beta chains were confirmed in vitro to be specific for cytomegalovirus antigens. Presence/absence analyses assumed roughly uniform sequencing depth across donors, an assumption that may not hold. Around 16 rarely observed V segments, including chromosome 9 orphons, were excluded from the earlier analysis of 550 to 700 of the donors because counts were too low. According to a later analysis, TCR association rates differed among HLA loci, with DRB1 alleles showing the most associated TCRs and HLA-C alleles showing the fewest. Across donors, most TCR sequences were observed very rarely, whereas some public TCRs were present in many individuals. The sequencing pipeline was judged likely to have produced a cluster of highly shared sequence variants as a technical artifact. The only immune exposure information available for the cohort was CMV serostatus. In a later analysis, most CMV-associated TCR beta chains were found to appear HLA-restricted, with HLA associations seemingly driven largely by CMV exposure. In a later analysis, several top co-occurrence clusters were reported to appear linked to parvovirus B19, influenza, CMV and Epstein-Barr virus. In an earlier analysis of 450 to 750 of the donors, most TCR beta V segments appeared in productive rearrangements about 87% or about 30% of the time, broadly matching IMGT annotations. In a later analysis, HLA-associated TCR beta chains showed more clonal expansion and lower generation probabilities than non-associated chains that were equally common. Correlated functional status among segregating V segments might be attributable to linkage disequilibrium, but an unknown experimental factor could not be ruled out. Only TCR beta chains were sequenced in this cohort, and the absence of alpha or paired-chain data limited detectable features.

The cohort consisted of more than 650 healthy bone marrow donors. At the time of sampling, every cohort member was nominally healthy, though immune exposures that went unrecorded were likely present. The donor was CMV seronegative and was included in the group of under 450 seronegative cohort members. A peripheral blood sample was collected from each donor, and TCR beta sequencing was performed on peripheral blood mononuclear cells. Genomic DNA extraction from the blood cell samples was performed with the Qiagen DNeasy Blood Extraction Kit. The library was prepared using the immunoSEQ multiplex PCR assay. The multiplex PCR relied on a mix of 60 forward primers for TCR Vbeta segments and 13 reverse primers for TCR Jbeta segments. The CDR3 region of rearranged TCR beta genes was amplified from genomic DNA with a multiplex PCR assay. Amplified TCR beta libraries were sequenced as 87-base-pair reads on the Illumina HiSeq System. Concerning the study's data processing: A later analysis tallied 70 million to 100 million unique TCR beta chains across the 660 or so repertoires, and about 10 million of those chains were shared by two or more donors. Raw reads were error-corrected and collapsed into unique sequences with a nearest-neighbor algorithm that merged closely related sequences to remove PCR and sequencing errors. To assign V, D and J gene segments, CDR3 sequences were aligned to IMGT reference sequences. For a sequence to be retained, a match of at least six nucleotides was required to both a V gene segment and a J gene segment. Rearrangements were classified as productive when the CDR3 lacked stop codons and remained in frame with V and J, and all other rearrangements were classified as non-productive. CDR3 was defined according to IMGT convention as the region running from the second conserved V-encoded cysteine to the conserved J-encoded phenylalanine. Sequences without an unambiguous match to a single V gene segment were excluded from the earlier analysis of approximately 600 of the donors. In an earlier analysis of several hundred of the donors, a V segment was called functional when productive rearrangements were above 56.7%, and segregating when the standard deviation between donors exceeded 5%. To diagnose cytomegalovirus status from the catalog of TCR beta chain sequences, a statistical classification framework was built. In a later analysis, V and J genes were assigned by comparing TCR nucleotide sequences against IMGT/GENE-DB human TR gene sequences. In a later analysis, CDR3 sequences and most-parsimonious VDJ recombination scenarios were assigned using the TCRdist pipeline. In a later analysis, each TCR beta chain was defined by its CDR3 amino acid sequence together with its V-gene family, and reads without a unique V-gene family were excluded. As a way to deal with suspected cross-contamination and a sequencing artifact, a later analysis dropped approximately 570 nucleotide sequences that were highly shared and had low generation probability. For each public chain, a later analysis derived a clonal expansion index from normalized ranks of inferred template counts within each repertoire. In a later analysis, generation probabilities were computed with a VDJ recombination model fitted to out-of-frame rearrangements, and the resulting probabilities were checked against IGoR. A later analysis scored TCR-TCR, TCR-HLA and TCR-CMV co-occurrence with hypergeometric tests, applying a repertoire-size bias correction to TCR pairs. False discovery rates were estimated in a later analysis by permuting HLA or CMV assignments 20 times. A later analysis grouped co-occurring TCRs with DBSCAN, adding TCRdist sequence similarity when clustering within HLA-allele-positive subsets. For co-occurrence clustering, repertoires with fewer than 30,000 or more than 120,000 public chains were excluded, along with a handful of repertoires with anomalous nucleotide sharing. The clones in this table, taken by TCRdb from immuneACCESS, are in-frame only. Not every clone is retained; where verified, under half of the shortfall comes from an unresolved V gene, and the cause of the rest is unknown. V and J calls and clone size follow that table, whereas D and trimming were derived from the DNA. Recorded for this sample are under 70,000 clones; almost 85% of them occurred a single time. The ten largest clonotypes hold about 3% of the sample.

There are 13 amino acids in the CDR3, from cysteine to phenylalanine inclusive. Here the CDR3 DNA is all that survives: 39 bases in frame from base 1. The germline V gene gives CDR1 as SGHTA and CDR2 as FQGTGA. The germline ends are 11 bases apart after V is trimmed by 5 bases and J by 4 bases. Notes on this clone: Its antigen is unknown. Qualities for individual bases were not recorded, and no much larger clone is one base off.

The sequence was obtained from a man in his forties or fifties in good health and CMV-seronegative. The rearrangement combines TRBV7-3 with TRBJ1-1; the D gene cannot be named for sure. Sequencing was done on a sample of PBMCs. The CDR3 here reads CASSPHGVTEAFF. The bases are TGTGCCAGCAGCCCTCACGGGGTCACTGAAGCTTTCTTT.